The 10 T cell receptor beta chains below come from one sample, sequenced in a study of shared clonotypes between healthy human individuals (dated by TCRdb to 2018 to 2021). The library was obtained by the immunoSEQ multiplex PCR assay. TCRdb limited this immuneACCESS table to in-frame rearrangements with V and J called. A share of clones is missing; checked studies link under half to unresolved V genes, and the rest is unexplained. The sample profile shows about 2,200,000 clones; roughly 91% of them were found once. The ten largest clones represent 1.5% to 2% of the sample. For the CD8 naive samples, CD45RO-negative cells were positively selected for CCR7, yielding a CD45RA+CCR7+ population from which TemRA cells were excluded. The sample taken for sequencing was naive CD8+ T cells from PBMCs. In the paper's terms, the cell subset or site label means: CD45RA+CCR7+. The receptors come from a man in his late teens or twenties in good health. Some clones in this sample may be carry-over from other donors' samples.

V usage is TRBV29-1 and J usage is TRBJ2-5, with 7 nucleotides matching TRBD1. Germline V gene sequence: CDR1 SQVTM, CDR2 ANQGSEA. V gave up 4 bases and J gave up 7 bases; unmatched junction bases: 9. The CDR3 extends over 13 amino acids. CDR3 nucleotide sequence: TGCAGCGTTGTGGACAGGACAGTAAGGACCCAGTACTTC. Translation gives CSVVDRTVRTQYF.

The rearrangement links TRBV9 to TRBJ1-3; D might be TRBD1 (5 bases). CDR1 is SGDLS and CDR2 is YYNGEE in the germline V gene. CDR3 length: 17 amino acids. V shed 3 bases and J shed 0 bases, with 16 bases lying between them. The CDR3 bases are TGTGCCAGCAGCGACGCCCCGGGACGGAGCTCTGGAAACACCATATATTTT. It specifies CASSDAPGRSSGNTIYF.

With respect to this clone: Other DNA sequences of this sample code for an identical CDR3. The J gene is TRBJ2-1, the V gene TRBV19; D not resolved. This CDR3 has 14 amino acids. Trimming took 5 bases from V and 0 from J, leaving 8 bases between them. Germline values: CDR1 LNHDA, CDR2 SQIVND (reference sequence). In nucleotides, the CDR3 is TGTGCCAGTAGTCCGTCCGGCTCCTACAATGAGCAGTTCTTC. Translating gives CASSPSGSYNEQFF.

Regarding this clone: The sample contains more than one DNA sequence encoding this CDR3. J is TRBJ2-1 and V is TRBV5-1; D is unclear. Deletions cut 0 bases from V and 0 bases from J, with 7 bases between. Germline CDR1 is SGHRS and CDR2 is YFSETQ. The CDR3 covers 15 residues. In nucleotides, the CDR3 is TGCGCCAGCAGCTTGGCCGGCAACTCCTACAATGAGCAGTTCTTC. This codes for CASSLAGNSYNEQFF.

The J gene is TRBJ1-5, the V gene TRBV28, with a tentative D call TRBD1 (6 bases). CDR1 is MDHEN and CDR2 is SYDVKM in the germline V gene. This CDR3 is 16 amino acids long. Trimming took off 5 bases at V and 7 bases at J, with 21 bases between the two ends. CDR3 residues: CASSRRGRNWVQPQHF. In DNA form, the CDR3 reads TGTGCCAGCAGTCGCAGGGGACGAAACTGGGTCCAGCCCCAGCATTTT.

The chain combines TRBV6-5 with TRBJ2-3; the D is unclear. Germline CDR1 is MNHEY and CDR2 is SVGAGI. V lost 6 bases and J 7 bases, leaving 17 bases between the germline ends. CDR3 size: 14 residues. The CDR3 nucleotides read TGTGCCAGCAGGGACCGAGACCACACGAATACGCAGTATTTT. Protein product: CASRDRDHTNTQYF.

The chain uses TRBV27 and TRBJ1-4; the D gene is possibly TRBD1 (6 bases). The CDR3 is 14 amino acids. Germline CDR1 MNHEY, CDR2 SMNVEV (reference sequence). V was cut by 8 bases and J by 8 bases, with 18 bases left in between. Written as DNA, the CDR3 is TGTGCCAGCGGGACCCTTCAGGGGATCGAAAAACTGTTTTTT. Translating gives CASGTLQGIEKLFF.

The chain carries TRBV7-7 and TRBJ2-7; TRBD2 is a possible D gene (5 bases). The CDR3 runs to 14 residues. Trimming removed 0 bases from V and 2 bases from J, with 8 bases in between. Germline CDR1 and CDR2: SSHAT and FNYEAQ (reference sequence). This CDR3 reads CASSLAPGTYEQYF. For the CDR3, the DNA is TGTGCCAGCAGCTTAGCTCCGGGGACCTACGAGCAGTACTTC.

This clone was seen once. The chain combines TRBV5-4 with TRBJ1-2, with a weak D call TRBD1 (6 bases). V was pared by 0 bases and J by 4 bases, with 10 bases between. This CDR3 has 14 amino acids. The V gene's germline CDR1 is SGHNT and CDR2 YYREEE (reference sequence). CDR3: CASSLGGGPYGYTF. The CDR3 nucleotides are TGTGCCAGCAGCTTGGGAGGGGGTCCCTATGGCTACACCTTC.

This rearrangement joins TRBV6-1 to TRBJ2-7; no definite D call. CDR3 length: 14 residues. Trimming cost V 7 bases and J 0 bases, with 13 bases left between them. Germline CDR1 MNHNS, CDR2 SASEGT. In DNA, the CDR3 is TGTGCCAGCATAGGGCGGTGGAGCTCCTACGAGCAGTACTTC. Protein product: CASIGRWSSYEQYF.